This TCR beta chain comes out of a study of CXCR3 chemokines and chemotherapy response in bladder cancer. Each CDR3 protein is one row after TCRdb ran MiXCR on the PCR reads. The sample carries about 8,600 distinct CDR3 sequences, roughly 12% recorded once. Germline CDR1 reads MNHEY; CDR2 reads SVGEGT. The ends were cut back, 7 bases at V and 2 bases at J, with 9 bases in the middle. The CDR3 is 13 amino acids. This clonotype qualifies as medium-sized (0.01 to 0.1%). This material was collected from a patient whose treatment included neoadjuvant chemotherapy. The TCR was taken from a human donor with bladder cancer that responded to neoadjuvant chemotherapy. This rearrangement joins TRBV6-2 or TRBV6-3 to TRBJ1-5; D is unclear. CDR3 bases: TGTGCCAGCACCGACCCGGGCAATCAGCCCCAGCATTTT. This codes for CASTDPGNQPQHF.